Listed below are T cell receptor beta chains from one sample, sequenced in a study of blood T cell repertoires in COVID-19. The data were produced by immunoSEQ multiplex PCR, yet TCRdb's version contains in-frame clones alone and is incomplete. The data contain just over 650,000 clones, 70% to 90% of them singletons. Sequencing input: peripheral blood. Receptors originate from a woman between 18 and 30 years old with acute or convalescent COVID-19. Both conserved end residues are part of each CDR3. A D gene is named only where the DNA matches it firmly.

CDR3 protein: CASSLRAGEKGNYGYTF; V gene: TRBV7-6; D gene: NA
CDR3 protein: CASSDLTGYGTEAFF; V gene: TRBV2; D gene: TRBD1
CDR3 protein: CASSPSSNQPQHF; V gene: TRBV11-2; D gene: NA
CDR3 protein: CASSDGQGGSPLHF; V gene: TRBV6-1; D gene: NA
CDR3 protein: CASSVGAGPINEQFF; V gene: TRBV9; D gene: NA
CDR3 protein: CASARTGEDGNYGYTF; V gene: TRBV9; D gene: TRBD1
CDR3 protein: CASSIQGANTEAFF; V gene: TRBV19; D gene: TRBD1
CDR3 protein: CASSLMAGDEKLFF; V gene: TRBV7-3; D gene: NA
CDR3 protein: CASSPNGGDNEQFF; V gene: TRBV18; D gene: TRBD2
CDR3 protein: CASSPSGERMNTEAFF; V gene: TRBV3-1/TRBV3-2; D gene: NA
CDR3 protein: CATSQTSGNTIYF; V gene: TRBV30; D gene: NA
CDR3 protein: CASSRGQGNPGYTF; V gene: TRBV5-6; D gene: TRBD1
CDR3 protein: CASSMGGMGAYNEQFF; V gene: TRBV19; D gene: NA
CDR3 protein: CASSPGGGRYEQYF; V gene: TRBV5-5; D gene: NA
CDR3 protein: CSVFRVLSTEAFF; V gene: TRBV29-1; D gene: NA
CDR3 protein: CASSLPGLRGQFF; V gene: TRBV7-9; D gene: NA
CDR3 protein: CASSIISGGYNEQFF; V gene: TRBV19; D gene: TRBD2
CDR3 protein: CASSDRDQPQHF; V gene: TRBV25-1; D gene: NA
CDR3 protein: CASSPGLFQETQYF; V gene: TRBV9; D gene: NA
CDR3 protein: CATGGPTGTGGSNGYTF; V gene: TRBV24-1; D gene: TRBD1
CDR3 protein: CASSFRRVLEAFF; V gene: TRBV13; D gene: NA
CDR3 protein: CATSDPSADGNYGYTF; V gene: TRBV24-1; D gene: NA
CDR3 protein: CASSFRGSSYNEQFF; V gene: TRBV27; D gene: TRBD2
CDR3 protein: CASRTGLAGYNEQFF; V gene: TRBV25-1; D gene: TRBD2
CDR3 protein: CASSYSSGSDEQYF; V gene: TRBV6-6; D gene: NA
CDR3 protein: CASSADVDFSPLHF; V gene: TRBV6-6; D gene: NA
CDR3 protein: CASSYLSTPNTEAFF; V gene: TRBV5-6; D gene: NA
CDR3 protein: CASSPRKTGGDQPQHF; V gene: TRBV19; D gene: TRBD1
CDR3 protein: CASSYRDGELFF; V gene: TRBV7-9; D gene: NA
CDR3 protein: CASRQTGVLFTDTQYF; V gene: TRBV11-2; D gene: TRBD1
CDR3 protein: CATSRRGPQETQYF; V gene: TRBV15; D gene: NA
CDR3 protein: CASSESGVANEQYF; V gene: TRBV6-4; D gene: NA
CDR3 protein: CASSVAATSYNEQFF; V gene: TRBV9; D gene: NA
CDR3 protein: CASSRRQGYGYTF; V gene: TRBV7-3; D gene: TRBD1
CDR3 protein: CASSLEGTNYGYTF; V gene: TRBV7-8; D gene: NA
CDR3 protein: CASSPPGGANTGELFF; V gene: TRBV7-3; D gene: TRBD2
CDR3 protein: CASSLDRGGNTIYF; V gene: TRBV5-1; D gene: TRBD1
CDR3 protein: CASSVGGTGETQYF; V gene: TRBV9; D gene: TRBD1
CDR3 protein: CASTTGLPRTDTQYF; V gene: TRBV5-4; D gene: NA
CDR3 protein: CASRSQGNEQYF; V gene: TRBV2; D gene: NA
CDR3 protein: CASSESARLAGNNEQFF; V gene: TRBV2; D gene: TRBD2
CDR3 protein: CASSKPGQGDYGYTF; V gene: TRBV6-5; D gene: TRBD1
CDR3 protein: CASSLTGLPRGYTF; V gene: TRBV14; D gene: NA
CDR3 protein: CASSYGGPGTEAFF; V gene: TRBV18; D gene: NA
CDR3 protein: CASSLKGGSYNEQFF; V gene: TRBV7-3; D gene: NA
CDR3 protein: CASSLGQRGNSPLHF; V gene: TRBV7-6; D gene: NA
CDR3 protein: CACKGGQSTDTQYF; V gene: TRBV30; D gene: NA
CDR3 protein: CASSRDSPYEQYF; V gene: TRBV11-1; D gene: NA
CDR3 protein: CASADGLNTEAFF; V gene: TRBV5-1; D gene: NA
CDR3 protein: CARVGQGSYEQYF; V gene: TRBV19; D gene: TRBD1
CDR3 protein: CASSTGQPKETQYF; V gene: TRBV5-8; D gene: TRBD1
CDR3 protein: CASSLSAGVEQYF; V gene: TRBV12-3/TRBV12-4; D gene: TRBD2
CDR3 protein: CSVIDTYEQYF; V gene: TRBV20-1; D gene: NA